A single sample gave rise to the 31 T cell receptor beta chains below, sequenced in a study of T cell repertoires in cytomegalovirus infection. One entry per CDR3 protein, called by TCRdb with MiXCR from the reads. Of approximately 490,000 distinct CDR3 sequences in the sample, around 10% were seen once. Source material: PBMCs. These receptors originate from a human donor in good health (CMV status not recorded). Some clones in this sample may be carry-over from other donors' samples.

This clonotype was observed many times. This chain joins TRBV5-1 and TRBJ2-7, with 10 bases lining up with TRBD2. This CDR3 region has 16 residues. Looked up from germline, CDR1 is SGHRS and CDR2 is YFSETQ. The J segment lost 4 bases and the V segment lost 4 bases, leaving 11 bases of the junction unmatched. DNA of the CDR3: TGCGCCAGCAGCCCTCGCTCTAGCGGGGGCTTGTACGAGCAGTACTTC. The encoded protein is CASSPRSSGGLYEQYF.

This clonotype was counted many times. The chain is built from TRBV6-1 and TRBJ2-7, with 10 nucleotides matching TRBD2. Germline CDR1 reads MNHNS; CDR2 reads SASEGT. CDR3 length: 15 amino acids. V shed 4 bases, J shed 3 bases, and the junction held 6 bases outside the gene matches. As DNA, the CDR3 is TGTGCCAGCAGTGGCCCCGGGACTAGCGACTACGAGCAGTACTTC. Protein: CASSGPGTSDYEQYF.

Ten or more counts support this clonotype. The CDR3 loop reads CASSSRLTGTADGYTF. Written as DNA, the CDR3 is TGTGCCAGCAGCTCGCGACTGACAGGGACAGCGGATGGCTACACCTTC. The V gene is TRBV7-8, the J gene TRBJ1-2; the match to TRBD1 covers 7 bases. Germline V lookup: CDR1 SGHVS, CDR2 FQNEAQ. CDR3 size: 16 residues. V gave up 4 bases and J gave up 6 bases; unmatched junction bases: 14.

V is TRBV20-1 and J is TRBJ2-2, with 13 positions matching TRBD2. The J segment lost 0 bases and the V segment lost 2 bases, leaving 3 bases of the junction unmatched. The CDR3 covers 17 residues. The germline V gene encodes CDR1 DFQATT and CDR2 SNEGSKA (reference sequence). For the CDR3, the DNA is TGCAGTGCTAGACCGGGACTAGCGGGAACGAACACCGGGGAGCTGTTTTTT. Its translation: CSARPGLAGTNTGELFF.

Turning to this clonotype: Being one base from a much bigger clone, this may be a read error. The chain joins TRBV6-1 to TRBJ2-3; either TRBD1 or TRBD2 may supply D (5 bases each). This CDR3 is 17 amino acids long. Trimming stripped 6 bases from V and 0 bases from J, with 19 bases between. Germline V gives CDR1 MNHNS, CDR2 SASEGT. Here the CDR3 reads CASRGPRSGLSTDTQYF. The CDR3 bases are TGTGCCAGCAGGGGACCTCGGTCAGGACTGAGCACAGATACGCAGTATTTT.

This clonotype was counted a few times. The V gene is TRBV3-1, the J gene TRBJ1-1, with D perhaps matching TRBD1 (5 bases). This CDR3 comprises 15 residues. V lost 0 bases and J 4 bases, leaving 12 bases between the germline ends. Germline V gene data show CDR1 as LGHDT and CDR2 as YNNKEL (reference sequence). CDR3 coding DNA: TGTGCCAGCAGCCAAGATCTCGGGCAGGGCACTGAAGCTTTCTTT. It codes for CASSQDLGQGTEAFF.

This clonotype was detected many times. The V call is TRBV7-9, the J call TRBJ1-6; 7 bases are a match to TRBD1. Per the germline V gene, CDR1 is SEHNR and CDR2 is FQNEAQ (reference sequence). CDR3 length equals 17 residues. V trimming: 4 bases; J trimming: 4 bases; junction bases outside the gene matches: 10. CDR3 protein: CASSSSKGADYNSPLHF. In nucleotides, the CDR3 is TGTGCCAGCAGCTCTTCGAAGGGGGCAGATTATAATTCACCCCTCCACTTT.

V is TRBV12-3 or TRBV12-4 and J is TRBJ1-5; 7 nucleotides agree with TRBD1. J was trimmed by 6 bases and V by 0 bases; bases with no gene match: 5. The CDR3 spans 15 residues. The CDR3 coding sequence is TGTGCCAGCAGTTTAGCCCGACAGGGTATTCAGCCCCAGCATTTT. As protein: CASSLARQGIQPQHF.

The chain has TRBV3-1 and TRBJ1-1; D unresolved. The V and J ends lost 8 bases and 5 bases respectively, with 15 bases between them. CDR1 is LGHDT, CDR2 YNNKEL, per germline (reference sequence). The CDR3 is made up of 13 amino acids. The CDR3 sequence is CASLGVRGTEAFF. CDR3 coding DNA: TGTGCCAGCTTGGGCGTACGAGGGACTGAAGCTTTCTTT.

This clonotype occurred many times. It may be a read error: a sequence one base away is much more abundant. The V gene is TRBV5-1, the J gene TRBJ2-5, with no clear D. Germline-derived CDR1 and CDR2 are SGHRS and YFSETQ. The CDR3 totals 11 residues. CDR3 loop: CASSAGETQYF. CDR3 in DNA: TGTGCCAGCAGCGCCGGAGAGACCCAGTACTTC.

This clonotype was counted at least ten times. This chain joins TRBV5-1 and TRBJ2-3; possibly TRBD1 for D (5 bases). Trimming took 4 bases from V and 0 from J, leaving 15 bases between them. From germline, CDR1 is SGHRS and CDR2 YFSETQ. The CDR3 has 16 residues. CDR3 loop: CASSPKDISSTDTQYF. The CDR3 coding sequence is TGCGCCAGCAGCCCAAAGGACATTTCTAGCACAGATACGCAGTATTTT.

The rearrangement uses TRBV20-1 and TRBJ1-1; D remains ambiguous. The germline V gene has CDR1 DFQATT and CDR2 SNEGSKA (reference sequence). The CDR3 is 11 residues long. V was shortened by 0 bases and J by 11 bases, with 10 bases between the two germline ends. The CDR3 nucleotides are TGCAGTGCTAGAGATAACTTGATGGCTTTCTTT. Translating gives CSARDNLMAFF.

The chain is built from TRBV18 and TRBJ2-2; D is unresolved. Germline CDR1 KGHSH, CDR2 LQKENI. The V end was cut by 3 bases, the J end by 1 base, with 9 bases between. The CDR3 length is 15 residues. The CDR3 sequence is CASSPGPVNTGELFF. The CDR3 coding sequence is TGTGCCAGCTCACCGGGTCCTGTGAACACCGGGGAGCTGTTTTTT.

This clonotype was recorded at least ten times. The chain joins TRBV7-3 to TRBJ2-4; D is perhaps TRBD1 (6 bases). Per the germline V gene, CDR1 is SGHTA and CDR2 is FQGTGA. V was cut by 2 bases and J by 2 bases, with 13 bases left in between. This CDR3 comprises 16 residues. The CDR3 nucleotides read TGTGCCAGCAGCTTAGGTCTCAGGGGCCCCAAAAACATTCAGTACTTC. Protein product: CASSLGLRGPKNIQYF. The variable domain in full, completed from reference TRBV7-3 and TRBJ2-4, reads GAGVSQTPSNKVTEKGKYVELRCDPISGHTALYWYRQSLGQGPEFLIYFQGTGAADDSGLPNDRFFAVRPEGSVSTLKIQRTERGDSAVYLCASSLGLRGPKNIQYFGAGTRLSVL.

This clonotype has at least ten counts. This chain joins TRBV12-5 and TRBJ1-2, with TRBD1 as a possible D gene (5 bases). V was shortened by 6 bases and J by 6 bases, with 20 bases between the two germline ends. The CDR3 contains 15 residues. CDR1 and CDR2 (germline): LGHNT, FRNRAP. The CDR3, as DNA: TGTGCTAGTGGCTTAAACTCCGACAGTCGGGATGGCTACACCTTC. This codes for CASGLNSDSRDGYTF.

A few counts support this clonotype. In nucleotides, the CDR3 is TGTGCCAGCATTTTACAGGGCGTAGGGGAGCAGTACTTC. Residues: CASILQGVGEQYF. The chain is built from TRBV2 and TRBJ2-7; the D gene is possibly TRBD1 (6 bases). The CDR3 has 13 residues. Germline lookup yields CDR1 SNHLY and CDR2 FYNNEI. V lost 7 bases and J lost 7, with 17 bases in between.

In this sample, this clonotype turned up a few times. This chain uses TRBV11-2 with TRBJ1-2; tentatively, D is TRBD1 (6 bases). The V and J ends lost 4 bases and 3 bases respectively, with 9 bases between them. Germline CDR1 SGHAT, CDR2 FQNNGV. This CDR3 has 13 residues. The CDR3 sequence: CASSSTGYYGYTF. In DNA form, the CDR3 reads TGTGCCAGCAGCTCCACAGGGTACTATGGCTACACCTTC.

This clonotype was picked up many times. The rearrangement joins TRBV7-2 to TRBJ1-1, with D unclear. The CDR3 extends over 14 amino acids. CDR1 and CDR2 (germline): SGHTA, FQGNSA. V dropped 0 bases and J dropped 1 base, with 6 bases sitting between them. This chain's CDR3 is CASSLAVSNTEAFF. DNA for the CDR3: TGTGCCAGCAGCTTAGCTGTATCGAACACTGAAGCTTTCTTT.

In its sample, this clonotype was seen many times. The chain couples TRBV19 to TRBJ2-5; tentative D call: TRBD1 (6 bases). The CDR3 is 12 residues long. Trimming stripped 8 bases from V and 0 bases from J, with 7 bases between. Germline loops: CDR1 LNHDA, CDR2 SQIVND (reference sequence). The CDR3 loop is CASGGNQETQYF. CDR3 coding DNA: TGTGCCAGTGGGGGCAACCAAGAGACCCAGTACTTC.

This clonotype was recorded at least ten times. The chain is built from TRBV3-1 and TRBJ1-3; D not certain. V was cut by 6 bases and J by 8 bases, with 11 bases left in between. Germline V CDR1 and CDR2: LGHDT, YNNKEL (reference sequence). The CDR3 is made up of 12 amino acids. The CDR3 DNA follows: TGTGCCAGCAGGTTCAAGGACCACACCATATATTTT. It translates to CASRFKDHTIYF.

A remark on this clonotype: The junction departs from the called germline gene at one end, perhaps through a read error. J is TRBJ2-7 and V is TRBV10-3; 12 nucleotides match TRBD2. The CDR3 runs to 17 residues. CDR1 and CDR2 from the germline V gene are ENHRY and SYGVKD. The CDR3 nucleotides read TGTGCCATCAGCCCCCGGACTAGCGGGAAGATAGTCTACGAGCCCAGATTC. Its translation: CAISPRTSGKIVYEPRF.

The rearrangement joins TRBV3-1 to TRBJ2-2; 10 bases line up with TRBD1. CDR1 and CDR2 (germline): LGHDT, YNNKEL (reference sequence). The CDR3 totals 15 residues. V dropped 7 bases and J dropped 3; count of bases not matched to a gene: 5. The CDR3 loop is CASTLGQGDTGELFF. DNA of the CDR3: TGTGCCAGCACCTTAGGACAGGGGGACACCGGGGAGCTGTTTTTT. The variable domain in full, completed from reference TRBV3-1 and TRBJ2-2, reads DTAVSQTPKYLVTQMGNDKSIKCEQNLGHDTMYWYKQDSKKFLKIMFSYNNKELIINETVPNRFSPKSPDKAHLNLHINSLELGDSAVYFCASTLGQGDTGELFFGEGSRLTVL.

This clonotype was recorded many times. V is TRBV11-2 and J is TRBJ1-4; D remains ambiguous. Germline V gives CDR1 SGHAT, CDR2 FQNNGV. V was shortened by 0 bases and J by 1 base, with 12 bases between the two germline ends. The CDR3 extends over 17 amino acids. CDR3 protein: CASSLEGTRLTNEKLFF. The DNA for the CDR3 is TGTGCCAGCAGCTTAGAAGGCACACGGCTAACTAATGAAAAACTGTTTTTT.

This clonotype was seen a handful of times. This rearrangement joins TRBV24-1 to TRBJ2-2; no clear D. CDR3 length equals 15 residues. V was cut by 3 bases and J by 5 bases, with 12 bases left in between. The germline V gene encodes CDR1 KGHDR and CDR2 SFDVKD. CDR3 loop: CATSDAFLGTGELFF. The CDR3 region has the DNA TGTGCCACCAGTGATGCGTTCCTGGGGACCGGGGAGCTGTTTTTT.

Only one count was recorded for this clonotype. In DNA, the CDR3 is TGTGCCAGCACAGGGCAGTCAAACACCGGGGAGCTGTTTTTT. Residues: CASTGQSNTGELFF. This sequence joins TRBV2 and TRBJ2-2, with a tentative D call TRBD1 (5 bases). This CDR3 spans 14 amino acids. Germline CDR1 and CDR2: SNHLY and FYNNEI. V lost 7 bases, J lost 2 bases, and 11 bases lay in between. Supplemented by reference TRBV2 and TRBJ2-2, the full variable domain reads EPEVTQTPSHQVTQMGQEVILRCVPISNHLYFYWYRQILGQKVEFLVSFYNNEISEKSEIFDDQFSVERPDGSNFTLKIRSTKLEDSAMYFCASTGQSNTGELFFGEGSRLTVL.

The chain carries TRBV6-2 or TRBV6-3 and TRBJ2-7; D not resolved. V lost 0 bases and J lost 7, with 7 bases in between. From germline, CDR1 is MNHEY and CDR2 SVGEGT. This CDR3 contains 12 residues. CDR3 DNA sequence: TGTGCCAGCAGTTACTCGAGACGTGAGCAGTACTTC. Protein: CASSYSRREQYF.

This clonotype was seen a few times. The CDR3 reads CASSLFRDRDYNEQFF. In DNA, the CDR3 is TGTGCCAGCAGCTTGTTCCGGGACAGGGACTACAATGAGCAGTTCTTC. The chain uses TRBV5-6 and TRBJ2-1; 9 nucleotides match TRBD1. CDR1 is SGHDT and CDR2 is YYEEEE in the germline V gene. Trimming at V came to 1 base and at J to 3 bases, leaving 5 bases not matched to a gene. This CDR3 is 16 amino acids long.

This clonotype turned up a few times. The chain has TRBV6-5 and TRBJ1-1; no definite D call. V was cut by 7 bases and J by 3 bases, with 15 bases left in between. The CDR3 is 14 residues long. The V gene's germline CDR1 is MNHEY and CDR2 SVGAGI. Here the CDR3 DNA reads TGTGCCAGCACCCCTTTTGATTCGGACACTGAAGCTTTCTTT. It codes for CASTPFDSDTEAFF.

Details on this clonotype: Being one base from a much bigger clone, this may be a read error. The J gene is TRBJ2-1, the V gene TRBV5-1; perhaps TRBD2 as D (6 bases). Germline V gene sequence: CDR1 SGHRS, CDR2 YFSETQ. This CDR3 has 13 residues. The CDR3 coding sequence is TGCGCCAGCAGCCGGTTTAGCGGCAATGAGCAGCTCTTC. Protein: CASSRFSGNEQLF.

There are a few counts of this clonotype. The chain uses TRBV20-1 and TRBJ2-2; D might be TRBD1 or TRBD2, each matching 5 bases. This CDR3 spans 15 amino acids. Trimming shortened V by 5 bases and J by 4 bases, and 17 bases separated the two germline ends. CDR1 and CDR2 (germline): DFQATT, SNEGSKA (reference sequence). The CDR3 sequence: CSAFGTGRTTGELFF. The DNA of the CDR3 is TGCAGTGCTTTCGGGACCGGTAGAACCACCGGGGAGCTGTTTTTT.

The gene calls are TRBV4-1 and TRBJ2-2; possibly TRBD1 for D (6 bases). There are 17 residues in the CDR3. Germline V gives CDR1 MGHRA, CDR2 YSYEKL. V lost 0 bases and J lost 7, with 18 bases in between. In nucleotides, the CDR3 is TGCGCCAGCAGCCAAGAAAGAGGGATAGTAGGGGGCGGGGAGCTGTTTTTT. It encodes CASSQERGIVGGGELFF.